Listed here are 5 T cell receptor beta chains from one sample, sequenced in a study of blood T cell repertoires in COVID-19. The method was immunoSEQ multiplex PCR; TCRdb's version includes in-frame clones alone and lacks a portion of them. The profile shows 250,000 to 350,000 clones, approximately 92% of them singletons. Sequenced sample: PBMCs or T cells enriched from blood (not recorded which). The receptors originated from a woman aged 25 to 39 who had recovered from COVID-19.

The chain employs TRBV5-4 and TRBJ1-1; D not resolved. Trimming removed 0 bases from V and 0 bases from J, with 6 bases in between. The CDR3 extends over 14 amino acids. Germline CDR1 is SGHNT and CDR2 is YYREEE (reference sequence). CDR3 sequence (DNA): TGTGCCAGCAGCTTGGGAGTCTTGAACACTGAAGCTTTCTTT. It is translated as CASSLGVLNTEAFF.

CDR3 in amino acids: CASSLGLAGEETQYF. The CDR3 DNA reads as TGCGCCAGCAGCCTGGGACTAGCGGGAGAAGAGACCCAGTACTTC. The chain employs TRBV4-3 and TRBJ2-5; 14 bases match TRBD2. Per the germline V gene, CDR1 is LGHNA and CDR2 is YSLEER. CDR3 length: 15 residues. V shed 4 bases and J 3 bases; nucleotides not matched to a gene: 1.

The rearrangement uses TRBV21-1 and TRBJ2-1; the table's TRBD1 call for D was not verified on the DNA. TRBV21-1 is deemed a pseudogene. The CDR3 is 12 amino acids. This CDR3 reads CASSKEGNEQFF. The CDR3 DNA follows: TGTGCCAGCAGCAAAGAGGGGAATGAGCAGTTCTTC.

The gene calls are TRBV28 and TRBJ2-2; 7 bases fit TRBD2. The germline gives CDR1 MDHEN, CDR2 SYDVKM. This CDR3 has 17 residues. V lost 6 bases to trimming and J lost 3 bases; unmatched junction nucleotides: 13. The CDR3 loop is CASSPLRLAGHTGELFF. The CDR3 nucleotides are TGTGCCAGCAGCCCCCTTAGACTAGCAGGACACACCGGGGAGCTGTTTTTT.

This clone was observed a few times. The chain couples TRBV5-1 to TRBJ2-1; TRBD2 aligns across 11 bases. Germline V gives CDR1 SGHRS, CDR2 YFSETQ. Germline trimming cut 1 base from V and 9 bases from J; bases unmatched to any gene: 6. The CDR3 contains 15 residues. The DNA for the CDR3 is TGCGCCAGCAGCTTGCCACTAGCGGGAGTACGTGAGCAGTTCTTC. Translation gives CASSLPLAGVREQFF.